Ten or more counts support the clone carrying this T cell receptor (beta chain). Its antigen is unknown. The data were taken from a study of CD8 T cells in ankylosing spondylitis. The CDR3 loop spans 17 amino acids. Unmatched junction bases numbered 8, after V lost 0 bases and J lost 5 bases. CDR1 is DFQATT, CDR2 SNEGSKA, per germline (reference sequence). General study results and limits: What appeared characteristic of ankylosing spondylitis blood was a TCR beta motif of eight highly homologous variants.

Via MiXCR, TCRdb re-called the 5' RACE reads, giving one row per CDR3 protein. The data show 300,000 to 400,000 distinct CDR3 sequences, approximately 20% seen once. The chain recombines TRBV20-1 with TRBJ2-1; 12 nucleotides agree with TRBD2. The specimen was blood, either unsorted or a sorted T cell fraction (not recorded which). This sequence originates from a male donor with ankylosing spondylitis. For the CDR3, the DNA is TGCAGTGCTAGAGATCACCTAGCGGGAGGGCAAAACAATGAGCAGTTCTTC. It yields the protein CSARDHLAGGQNNEQFF.